The clone carrying this T cell receptor (beta chain) appeared a single time. The sample originates from a study of T cells after yellow fever vaccination. The TCR cDNA carried a universal primer site and UMIs from 5'RACE template switching. Each CDR3 protein gets one entry after TCRdb re-called the 5' RACE reads with MiXCR. Among about 550,000 distinct CDR3 sequences, 15% to 20% were seen once, and the ten largest hold 14%. The material sequenced was PBMCs, taken 15 days after the yellow fever booster vaccination. The TCR sequence derives from a man younger than 40 who received the YFV17D yellow fever vaccine.

The CDR3 bases are TGCGCCAGCAGCCAGACTAGCGGGAGCTATGAGCAGTTCTTC. Encoded protein: CASSQTSGSYEQFF. The J gene is TRBJ2-1, the V gene TRBV4-1, with 12 bases that match TRBD2. The CDR3 is 14 amino acids. The V gene end was trimmed by 3 bases and the J gene end by 8 bases; junction bases not matched to a gene: 2. CDR1 and CDR2 from the germline V gene are MGHRA and YSYEKL.